This T cell receptor (beta chain) comes out of a study of T cell repertoires in cytomegalovirus infection. The overall study: Signatures in public TCR beta sequences pointed to both CMV infection and matching HLA type. Study-level findings and limits: Cumulative frequency (of public TCR beta family members) identified carriers of CMV plus the relevant HLA.

A word on this clonotype: Its antigen is not identified.

Germline V gives CDR1 MDHEN, CDR2 SYDVKM. The V segment lost 5 bases and the J segment 2 bases; nucleotides outside the gene matches: 6. The CDR3 runs to 15 residues. TCRdb re-analysed the reads in MiXCR, keeping a single row per CDR3 protein. The sample lists 500,000 to 600,000 distinct CDR3 sequences; more than 15% were seen once. The TCR comes from a human donor in good health (CMV status not recorded). Some clones in this sample may be carry-over from other donors' samples. The chain links TRBV28 to TRBJ2-3; 8 positions agree with TRBD1. Sequenced input: CD8+ T cells from PBMCs. CDR3 sequence reads: CASSGDRTDTDTQYF. CDR3 sequence (DNA): TGTGCCAGCAGTGGGGACAGGACTGACACAGATACGCAGTATTTT.